This is a list of T cell receptor beta chains from one sample in a study of T cells in Graves' hyperthyroidism and ophthalmopathy. TCRdb re-called the multiplex PCR reads with MiXCR, one entry per CDR3 protein. The sample holds 500,000 to 550,000 distinct CDR3 sequences, around 20% seen once. Sequencing was done on a sample of blood. These receptors all stem from a young man with Graves' hyperthyroidism. Both conserved end residues are part of each CDR3. A D gene is named only where the DNA matches it firmly. Clone size is shown for a subset of rows, as once, few, many or a class of expanded clone.

clone_size	v_call	j_call	d_call	cdr3_nt	cdr3_aa
many	TRBV19	TRBJ1-1	TRBD1	TGTGCCAGTAGTATAAAAGGGGACAGATTAACTAGAGCTTTCTTT	CASSIKGDRLTRAFF
many	TRBV12-3/TRBV12-4	TRBJ2-7	.	TGTGCCAGCAACGTAAGAGGGGTTCTGAACGAGCAGTACTTC	CASNVRGVLNEQYF
many	TRBV30	TRBJ1-5	.	TGTGCCTGGAGTGAGGGCCAGATGGATCAGCCCCAGCATTTT	CAWSEGQMDQPQHF
many	TRBV5-1	TRBJ2-7	.	TGCGCCAGCAGATTGTACACAAGGAGCGAGCAGTACTTC	CASRLYTRSEQYF
many	TRBV2	TRBJ1-1	.	TGTGCCAGCAGCCCGGGGGCACGTGCTTTCTTT	CASSPGARAFF
many	TRBV30	TRBJ2-2	.	TGTGCCTGGACCGGGGGCGCTTCCGGGGAGCTGTTTTTT	CAWTGGASGELFF
many	TRBV6-5	TRBJ1-2	.	TGTGCCAGCAGTTCCGGACAAGGCGACTATGGCTACACCTTC	CASSSGQGDYGYTF
many	TRBV6-5	TRBJ2-4	.	TGTGCCAGCAGTTACGGGGGAGCCAAAAACATTCAGTACTTC	CASSYGGAKNIQYF
.	TRBV11-2	TRBJ2-2	TRBD2	TGTGCCAGCAGCTCAGGGGGACTAGCGGAGGACACCGGGGAGCTGTTTTTT	CASSSGGLAEDTGELFF
many	TRBV6-1	TRBJ1-5	TRBD1	TGTGCCAGCAGTGCGGGACAGGGATTCAATCAGCCCCAGCATTTT	CASSAGQGFNQPQHF
.	TRBV9	TRBJ2-5	.	TGTGCCAGCAGCTTGGGCGACAACCAAGAGACCCAGTACTTC	CASSLGDNQETQYF
many	TRBV13	TRBJ1-1	.	TGTGCCAGCGGGAGGGGAGGTAAAACTGAAGCTTTCTTT	CASGRGGKTEAFF
many	TRBV10-3	TRBJ2-5	TRBD2	TGTGCCATCGGGGGGGTGGGGGAGACCCAGTACTTC	CAIGGVGETQYF
.	TRBV14	TRBJ2-7	.	TGTGCCAGCAGCCAAGACAGCCTCCTCTACGAGCAGTACTTC	CASSQDSLLYEQYF
many	TRBV6-5	TRBJ1-1	.	TGTGCCAGCAGCTTGACCGGTGCCACTGAAGCTTTCTTT	CASSLTGATEAFF
.	TRBV5-6	TRBJ1-2	TRBD1	TGTGCCAGCAGCCTCCGGACAGGGCTTGTCTATGGCTACACCTTC	CASSLRTGLVYGYTF
few	TRBV4-1	TRBJ1-5	.	TGCGCCAGCAGCCAGGACAGTGGAGTGGGTCAGCCCCAGCATTTT	CASSQDSGVGQPQHF
many	TRBV27	TRBJ1-1	.	TGTGCCAGCAGTCCCCGGGGAGCCGAAGCTTTCTTT	CASSPRGAEAFF
.	TRBV13	TRBJ2-7	.	TGTGCCAGCAGCTTAGCCTTTGACAGCGACGAGCAGTACTTC	CASSLAFDSDEQYF
many	TRBV12-3/TRBV12-4	TRBJ2-5	.	TGTGCCAGCAGTGGGTTGGGGCTCGGGGAGACCCAGTACTTC	CASSGLGLGETQYF
.	TRBV10-3	TRBJ2-7	.	TGTGCCATCAGTGAGATGGCCGAGCAGTACTTC	CAISEMAEQYF
.	TRBV12-3/TRBV12-4	TRBJ2-7	.	TGTGCCAGCAGCGCCGGGTCCCACGATCAGTACTTC	CASSAGSHDQYF
.	TRBV4-1	TRBJ2-2	TRBD2	TGCGCCAGCAGCCAAGGAGGCGGGGGGCGATTCGGCGGGGAGCTGTTTTTT	CASSQGGGGRFGGELFF
many	TRBV5-1	TRBJ1-1	TRBD1	TGCGCCAGCAGCGGCTCCAGGGGGCCGACCACTGAAGCTTTCTTT	CASSGSRGPTTEAFF
many	TRBV12-3/TRBV12-4	TRBJ1-3	TRBD1	TGTGCCAGCAGCCACACGGACAGGGATGGAAACACCATATATTTT	CASSHTDRDGNTIYF
many	TRBV11-3	TRBJ2-2	.	TGTGCCAGCAGGGCTACCGTGAAAATAGGGGGGGAGCTGTTTTTT	CASRATVKIGGELFF
many	TRBV12-3/TRBV12-4	TRBJ1-3	.	TGTGCCAGCAGTTTAGGCAGACGAAACACCATATATTTT	CASSLGRRNTIYF
.	TRBV7-2	TRBJ2-7	TRBD2	TGTGCCACAGGACTAGCGGGGGGGCCGACCTACGAGCAGTACTTC	CATGLAGGPTYEQYF
many	TRBV25-1	TRBJ1-1	TRBD1	TGTGCCAGCAGGGATGACAGGGAGAACACTGAAGCTTTCTTT	CASRDDRENTEAFF